This T cell receptor beta chain stems from a study of blood T cell repertoires in COVID-19. Overall study: From T cells, B-cell-depleted T cells, or PBMCs came the material, which was cDNA or gDNA.

Those enrolled, adults aged about 18 to 89 years, came from about 24 US areas. Clinical histories supplied by participants themselves formed the basis of cohort assignment. Two negative PCRs, clearance, or symptom resolution were required of recovered Cohort 3 donors. The germline CDR1 and CDR2 sequences are SEHNR and FQNEAQ (reference sequence). Trimming removed 10 bases at V and 3 bases at J, with 18 bases between. The CDR3 loop spans 14 amino acids. Only in-frame clones appear in the TCRdb table, and some are missing; sequencing was by immunoSEQ multiplex PCR. The sample shows almost 250,000 clones, roughly 90% of them seen only once.

The chain carries TRBV7-9 and TRBJ1-1; the D gene is possibly TRBD1 (6 bases). The sample comprised PBMCs or T cells enriched from blood (not recorded which). The receptor's source is a young woman who had recovered from COVID-19. As DNA, the CDR3 is TGTGCCACCCATGACAGGTCTATCTACACTGAAGCTTTCTTT. Protein: CATHDRSIYTEAFF. Combining the CDR3 with reference TRBV7-9 and TRBJ1-1 gives the whole variable domain DTGVSQNPRHKITKRGQNVTFRCDPISEHNRLYWYRQTLGQGPEFLTYFQNEAQLEKSRLLSDRFSAERPKGSFSTLEIQRTEQGDSAMYLCATHDRSIYTEAFFGQGTRLTVV.